Each of the 17 T cell receptor beta chains below was sequenced from the same sample in a study of blood T cell repertoires in COVID-19. Method: immunoSEQ multiplex PCR; TCRdb's copy keeps in-frame clones and lacks some. The profile shows approximately 200,000 clones, about four fifths of them singletons. The sequencing sample was made of PBMCs or T cells enriched from blood (not recorded which). The receptors come from a man aged 35 to 55 who had recovered from COVID-19.

The CDR3 is CATGQLNTEAFF. The CDR3, as DNA: TGTGCCACAGGACAGTTGAACACTGAAGCTTTCTTT. J is TRBJ1-1 and V is TRBV19; D is perhaps TRBD1 (6 bases). The ends were cut back, 10 bases at V and 0 bases at J, with 9 bases in the middle. This CDR3 is built from 12 residues. Per germline, CDR1 LNHDA and CDR2 SQIVND (reference sequence).

The chain couples TRBV25-1 to TRBJ2-1; tentatively, D is TRBD2 (6 bases). In germline, CDR1 is MGHDK, CDR2 SYGVNS. The CDR3 spans 14 residues. With 3 bases removed from V and 8 bases from J, the gap between germline ends came to 14 bases. DNA for the CDR3: TGTGCCAGCAGTGAGGGACTGGGAAGCCATGAGCAGTTCTTC. Protein product: CASSEGLGSHEQFF.

V gene TRBV6-6 combines with J gene TRBJ1-1; D unclear. Per germline, CDR1 MNHNY and CDR2 SVGAGI (reference sequence). This CDR3 spans 10 amino acids. Trimming stripped 10 bases from V and 2 bases from J, with 5 bases between. CDR3 in DNA: TGTGCCACCGTAAACACTGAAGCTTTCTTT. Its translation is CATVNTEAFF.

V gene TRBV4-1 combines with J gene TRBJ2-1; 8 bases match TRBD2. This CDR3 is 17 amino acids long. J was trimmed by 0 bases and V by 7 bases; bases with no gene match: 11. Germline CDR1 is MGHRA and CDR2 is YSYEKL. This CDR3 reads CASTVDSGTSSYNEQFF. The CDR3 coding sequence is TGCGCCAGCACGGTTGATTCCGGGACTAGCTCCTACAATGAGCAGTTCTTC.

The V gene is TRBV5-1, the J gene TRBJ1-1, with D perhaps matching TRBD1 (5 bases). The V end was cut by 3 bases, the J end by 2 bases, with 8 bases between. The CDR3 contains 13 residues. Germline-derived CDR1 and CDR2 are SGHRS and YFSETQ. CDR3 amino acids: CASSWQGNTEAFF. The DNA for the CDR3 is TGCGCCAGCAGCTGGCAGGGTAACACTGAAGCTTTCTTT. Full variable domain (rest looked up from reference TRBV5-1 and TRBJ1-1): KAGVTQTPRYLIKTRGQQVTLSCSPISGHRSVSWYQQTPGQGLQFLFEYFSETQRNKGNFPGRFSGRQFSNSRSEMNVSTLELGDSALYLCASSWQGNTEAFFGQGTRLTVV.

This clone is termed medium-sized. The chain joins TRBV6-4 to TRBJ2-1; 12 bases align to TRBD2. The CDR3 has 15 amino acids. CDR1 is MRHNA and CDR2 is SNTAGT in the germline V gene. V trimming: 0 bases; J trimming: 6 bases; junction bases outside the gene matches: 0. The CDR3 nucleotides are TGTGCCAGCAGTGACTCGACTAGCGGGAGCAATGAGCAGTTCTTC. Translated: CASSDSTSGSNEQFF.

The sample holds a few counts of this clone. The genes are TRBV29-1 and TRBJ1-6; weak D call: TRBD1 (5 bases). This CDR3 spans 12 amino acids. Germline V CDR1 and CDR2: SQVTM, ANQGSEA. The CDR3: CRGGRADSPLHF. CDR3 sequence (DNA): TGCAGGGGCGGCAGGGCCGATTCACCCCTCCACTTT.

CDR3 bases: TGTGCCAGTAGTTCGACTAGCGGGGGAGAGACCCAGTACTTC. It is translated as CASSSTSGGETQYF. The rearrangement links TRBV19 to TRBJ2-5; 12 nucleotides agree with TRBD2. The CDR3 loop spans 14 amino acids. The germline CDR1 and CDR2 sequences are LNHDA and SQIVND (reference sequence). Unmatched junction bases numbered 2, after V lost 5 bases and J lost 4 bases.

The genes are TRBV3-1 (or the pseudogene TRBV3-2) and TRBJ2-2; D is possibly TRBD2 (5 bases). The CDR3 has 19 amino acids. The V and J ends lost 4 bases and 0 bases respectively, with 21 bases between them. Germline V gene data show CDR1 as LGHDT and CDR2 as YNNKEL (reference sequence). CDR3 region: CASSLPEQRTVANTGELFF. The DNA for the CDR3 is TGTGCCAGCAGCCTTCCCGAACAGCGGACGGTCGCGAACACCGGGGAGCTGTTTTTT.

The CDR3: CASSSDRGGHQPQHF. The CDR3 DNA follows: TGTGCCAGCTCCTCGGACAGGGGGGGGCATCAGCCCCAGCATTTT. The V gene is TRBV18, the J gene TRBJ1-5, with 10 bases aligning to TRBD1. This CDR3 has 15 residues. The germline V gene encodes CDR1 KGHSH and CDR2 LQKENI. V was pared by 6 bases and J by 5 bases, with 7 bases of the junction left unmatched.

The genes are TRBV6-5 and TRBJ1-1; TRBD1 agrees at 7 bases. Germline CDR1 is MNHEY and CDR2 is SVGAGI. V dropped 7 bases and J dropped 1; count of bases not matched to a gene: 6. This CDR3 has 14 amino acids. CDR3 loop: CASTKGAGNTEAFF. For the CDR3, the DNA is TGTGCCAGCACTAAGGGGGCTGGGAACACTGAAGCTTTCTTT.

The J gene is TRBJ1-1, the V gene TRBV20-1; D remains unclear. This CDR3 is built from 13 residues. CDR1 is DFQATT, CDR2 SNEGSKA, per germline (reference sequence). V dropped 3 bases and J dropped 2 bases, with 10 bases sitting between them. In nucleotides, the CDR3 is TGCAGTGCTAGTGCGGGTGGAAACACTGAAGCTTTCTTT. As protein: CSASAGGNTEAFF.

This clone was observed a single time. This chain connects TRBV30 to TRBJ2-3; D remains unclear. Trimming pared 4 bases from V and 2 bases from J, leaving 16 bases between. The CDR3 sequence is 15 residues long. Germline-derived CDR1 and CDR2 are GTSNPN and SVGIG (reference sequence). CDR3 DNA sequence: TGTGCCTGGACTGGTCGAACGAGCAACACAGATACGCAGTATTTT. Translating it yields CAWTGRTSNTDTQYF.

The CDR3 reads CASSLASWEGYGYTF. The CDR3, as DNA: TGCGCCAGCAGCTTGGCCAGTTGGGAGGGCTATGGCTACACCTTC. This chain uses TRBV5-1 with TRBJ1-2; no clear D. The ends were cut back, 0 bases at V and 4 bases at J, with 13 bases in the middle. This CDR3 has 15 residues. The V gene's germline CDR1 is SGHRS and CDR2 YFSETQ. Full variable domain (outside the CDR3, taken from reference TRBV5-1 and TRBJ1-2): KAGVTQTPRYLIKTRGQQVTLSCSPISGHRSVSWYQQTPGQGLQFLFEYFSETQRNKGNFPGRFSGRQFSNSRSEMNVSTLELGDSALYLCASSLASWEGYGYTFGSGTRLTVV.

The table lists this clone with a count of one. The rearrangement uses TRBV5-3 and TRBJ1-5; 7 nucleotides agree with TRBD1. TRBV5-3 is an ORF, and what it does is uncertain. The CDR3 contains 14 residues. V lost 3 bases, J lost 6 bases, and 6 bases stayed unmatched. CDR3 sequence: CARSSRTGVQPQHF. The CDR3 nucleotides are TGTGCCAGAAGCTCCAGGACAGGAGTTCAGCCCCAGCATTTT.

The chain is built from TRBV7-9 and TRBJ2-4, with 7 bases aligning to TRBD1. This CDR3 comprises 16 residues. From germline, CDR1 is SEHNR and CDR2 FQNEAQ (reference sequence). V dropped 3 bases and J dropped 3; count of bases not matched to a gene: 8. In DNA form, the CDR3 reads TGTGCCAGCAGCTTCCGCCGGGACAGCAACAAAAACATTCAGTACTTC. Protein product: CASSFRRDSNKNIQYF. Variable domain in full (rest from reference TRBV7-9 and TRBJ2-4): DTGVSQNPRHKITKRGQNVTFRCDPISEHNRLYWYRQTLGQGPEFLTYFQNEAQLEKSRLLSDRFSAERPKGSFSTLEIQRTEQGDSAMYLCASSFRRDSNKNIQYFGAGTRLSVL.

The V call is TRBV14, the J call TRBJ1-6; 10 nucleotides match TRBD1. Germline lookup yields CDR1 SGHDN and CDR2 FVKESK. The trim removed 5 bases at V and 7 bases at J, leaving 2 bases unmatched. The CDR3 runs 14 residues. The CDR3: CASSGTGVNSPLHF. DNA for the CDR3: TGTGCCAGCAGCGGGACAGGGGTAAATTCACCCCTCCACTTT.